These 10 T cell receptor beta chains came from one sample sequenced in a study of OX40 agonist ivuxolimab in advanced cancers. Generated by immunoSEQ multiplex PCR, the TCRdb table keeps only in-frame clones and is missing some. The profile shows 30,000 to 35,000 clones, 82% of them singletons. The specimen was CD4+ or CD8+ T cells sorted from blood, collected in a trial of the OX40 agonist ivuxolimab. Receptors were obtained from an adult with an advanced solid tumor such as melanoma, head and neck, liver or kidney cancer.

The CDR3 spells CASRGSYNEQFF. DNA of the CDR3: TGTGCCTCCAGAGGATCCTACAATGAGCAGTTCTTC. The chain couples TRBV19 to TRBJ2-1, with D unclear. From germline, CDR1 is LNHDA and CDR2 SQIVND (reference sequence). V was cut by 11 bases and J by 1 base, with 9 bases left in between. The CDR3 loop spans 12 amino acids.

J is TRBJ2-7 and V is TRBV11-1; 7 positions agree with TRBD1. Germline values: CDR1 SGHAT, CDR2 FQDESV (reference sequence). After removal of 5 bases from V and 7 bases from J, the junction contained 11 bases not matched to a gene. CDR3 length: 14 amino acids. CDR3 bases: TGTGCCAGCAGCCGACAGGGAAATACGAGGGAGCAGTACTTC. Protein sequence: CASSRQGNTREQYF. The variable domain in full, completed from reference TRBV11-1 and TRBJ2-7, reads EAEVAQSPRYKITEKSQAVAFWCDPISGHATLYWYRQILGQGPELLVQFQDESVVDDSQLPKDRFSAERLKGVDSTLKIQPAELGDSAMYLCASSRQGNTREQYFGPGTRLTVT.

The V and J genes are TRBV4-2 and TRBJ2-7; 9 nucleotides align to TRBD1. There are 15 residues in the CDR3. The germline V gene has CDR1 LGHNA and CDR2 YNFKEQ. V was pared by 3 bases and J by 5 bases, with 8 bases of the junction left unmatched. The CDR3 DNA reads TGTGCCAGCAGCCAGCCGGGACAGGGATTAAACGAGCAGTACTTC. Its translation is CASSQPGQGLNEQYF.

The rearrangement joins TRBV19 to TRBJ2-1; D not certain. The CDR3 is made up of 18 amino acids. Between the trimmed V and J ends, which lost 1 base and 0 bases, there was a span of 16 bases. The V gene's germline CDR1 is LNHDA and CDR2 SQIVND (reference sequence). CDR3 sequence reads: CASSIGTATVSSYNEQFF. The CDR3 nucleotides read TGTGCCAGTAGTATAGGTACCGCGACCGTTAGCTCCTACAATGAGCAGTTCTTC.

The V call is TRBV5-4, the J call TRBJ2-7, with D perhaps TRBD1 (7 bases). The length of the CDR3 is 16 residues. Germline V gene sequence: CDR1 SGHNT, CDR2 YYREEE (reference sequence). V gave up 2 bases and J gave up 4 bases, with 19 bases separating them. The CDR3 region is CASSLATSPGGYEQYF. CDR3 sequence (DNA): TGTGCCAGCAGCTTAGCGACTTCCCCAGGGGGGTACGAGCAGTACTTC. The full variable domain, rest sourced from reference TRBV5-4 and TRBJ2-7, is ETGVTQSPTHLIKTRGQQVTLRCSSQSGHNTVSWYQQALGQGPQFIFQYYREEENGRGNFPPRFSGLQFPNYSSELNVNALELDDSALYLCASSLATSPGGYEQYFGPGTRLTVT.

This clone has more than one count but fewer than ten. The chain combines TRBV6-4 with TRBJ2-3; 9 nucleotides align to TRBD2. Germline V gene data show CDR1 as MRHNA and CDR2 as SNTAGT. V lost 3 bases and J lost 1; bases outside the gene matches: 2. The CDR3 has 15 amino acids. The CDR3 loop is CASSEERGGTDTQYF. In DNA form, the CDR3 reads TGTGCCAGCAGTGAGGAGCGGGGGGGCACAGATACGCAGTATTTT.

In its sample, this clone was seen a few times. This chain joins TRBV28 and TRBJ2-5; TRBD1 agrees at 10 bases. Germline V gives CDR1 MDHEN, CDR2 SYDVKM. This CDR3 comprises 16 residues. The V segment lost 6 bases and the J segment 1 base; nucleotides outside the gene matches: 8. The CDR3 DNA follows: TGTGCCAGCAGCCAAACGGGACAGGGGTTCCAAGAGACCCAGTACTTC. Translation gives CASSQTGQGFQETQYF.

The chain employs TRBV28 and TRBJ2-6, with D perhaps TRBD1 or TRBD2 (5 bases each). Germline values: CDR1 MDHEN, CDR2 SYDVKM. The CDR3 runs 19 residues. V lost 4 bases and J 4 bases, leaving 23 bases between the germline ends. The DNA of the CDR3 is TGTGCCAGCAGTTCCCATTCCGGGACCCCGGCAACGGGGGCCAACGTCCTGACTTTC. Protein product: CASSSHSGTPATGANVLTF.

CDR3 loop: CASRVGANTGELFF. CDR3 nucleotide sequence: TGTGCCAGCAGAGTAGGGGCGAACACCGGGGAGCTGTTTTTT. The chain employs TRBV5-4 and TRBJ2-2, with D perhaps TRBD1 (5 bases). Germline CDR1 is SGHNT and CDR2 is YYREEE (reference sequence). Trimming stripped 5 bases from V and 0 bases from J, with 8 bases between. The CDR3 is made up of 14 amino acids.

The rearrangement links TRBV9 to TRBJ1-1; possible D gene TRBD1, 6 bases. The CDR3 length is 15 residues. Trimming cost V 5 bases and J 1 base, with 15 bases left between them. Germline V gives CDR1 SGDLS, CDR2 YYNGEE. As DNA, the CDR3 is TGTGCCAGCAGAAAAGCTACAGGGTCGAACACTGAAGCTTTCTTT. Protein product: CASRKATGSNTEAFF. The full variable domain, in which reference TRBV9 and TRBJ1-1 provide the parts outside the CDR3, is DSGVTQTPKHLITATGQRVTLRCSPRSGDLSVYWYQQSLDQGLQFLIQYYNGEERAKGNILERFSAQQFPDLHSELNLSSLELGDSALYFCASRKATGSNTEAFFGQGTRLTVV.